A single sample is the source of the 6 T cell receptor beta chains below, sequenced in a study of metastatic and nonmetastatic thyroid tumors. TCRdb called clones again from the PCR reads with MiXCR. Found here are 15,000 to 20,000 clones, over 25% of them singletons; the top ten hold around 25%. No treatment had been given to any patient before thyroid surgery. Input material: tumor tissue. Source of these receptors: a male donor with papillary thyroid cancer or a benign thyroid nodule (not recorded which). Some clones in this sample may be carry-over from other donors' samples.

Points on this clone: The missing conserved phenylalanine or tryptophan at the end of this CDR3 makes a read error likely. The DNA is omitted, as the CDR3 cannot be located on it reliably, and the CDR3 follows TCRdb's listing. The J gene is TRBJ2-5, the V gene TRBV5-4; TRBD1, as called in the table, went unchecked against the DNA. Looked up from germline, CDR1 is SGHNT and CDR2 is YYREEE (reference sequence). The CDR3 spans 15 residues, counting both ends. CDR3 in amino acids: CASSLAGRGTETQDY.

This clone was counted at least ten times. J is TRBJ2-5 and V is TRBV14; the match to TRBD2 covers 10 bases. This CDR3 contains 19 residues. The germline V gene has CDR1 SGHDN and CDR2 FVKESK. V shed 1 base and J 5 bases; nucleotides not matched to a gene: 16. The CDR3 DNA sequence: TGTGCCAGCAGCCAAGGGGCCCCACTAGCGGGGCCCTCTACGGAGACCCAGTACTTC. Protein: CASSQGAPLAGPSTETQYF.

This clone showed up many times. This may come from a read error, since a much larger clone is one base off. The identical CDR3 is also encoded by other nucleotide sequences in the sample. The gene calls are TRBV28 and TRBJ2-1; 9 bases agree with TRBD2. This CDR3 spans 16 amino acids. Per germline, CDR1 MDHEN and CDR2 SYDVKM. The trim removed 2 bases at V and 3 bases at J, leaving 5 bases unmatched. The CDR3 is CASSLASGGIYNEQFF. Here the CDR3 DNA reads TGTGCCAGCAGTTTAGCCAGCGGGGGGATCTACAATGAGCAGTTCTTC.

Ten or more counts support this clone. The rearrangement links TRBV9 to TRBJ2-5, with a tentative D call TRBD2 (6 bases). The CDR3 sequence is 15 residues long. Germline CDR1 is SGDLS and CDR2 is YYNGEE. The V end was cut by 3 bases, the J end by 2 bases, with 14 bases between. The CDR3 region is CASSATPSVQETQYF. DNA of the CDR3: TGTGCCAGCAGCGCAACACCTAGCGTTCAAGAGACCCAGTACTTC.

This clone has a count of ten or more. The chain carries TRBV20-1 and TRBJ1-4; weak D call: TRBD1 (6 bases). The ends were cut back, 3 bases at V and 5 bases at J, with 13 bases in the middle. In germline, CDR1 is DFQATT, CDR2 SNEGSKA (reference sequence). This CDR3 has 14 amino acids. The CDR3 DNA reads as TGCAGTGCTAGCGAAGGGGGAGGAAATGAAAAACTGTTTTTT. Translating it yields CSASEGGGNEKLFF.

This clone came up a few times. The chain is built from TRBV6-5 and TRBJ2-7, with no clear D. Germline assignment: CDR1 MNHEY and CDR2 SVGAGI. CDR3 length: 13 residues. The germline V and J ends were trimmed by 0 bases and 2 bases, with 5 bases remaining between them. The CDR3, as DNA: TGTGCCAGCAGTTACTCGCCCGCCTACGAGCAGTACTTC. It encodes CASSYSPAYEQYF.